This T cell receptor (beta chain) was captured by sequencing in a study of T cell changes during pregnancy in multiple sclerosis. CDR3 length equals 14 residues. The germline gives CDR1 SQVTM, CDR2 ANQGSEA. V trimming: 4 bases; J trimming: 7 bases; junction bases outside the gene matches: 12. Some clones are missing from TCRdb's copy, which holds only in-frame ones; the method was immunoSEQ multiplex PCR. The table has 75,000 to 95,000 clones, approximately 92% seen once. The sequence was collected from a female donor with multiple sclerosis, enrolled in a pregnancy study. The input for sequencing was peripheral blood, taken after pregnancy. The gene calls are TRBV29-1 and TRBJ1-1; 7 nucleotides match TRBD1. Here the CDR3 DNA reads TGCAGCGTTGTCATTAACAGGGGATTTGGTGAAGCTTTCTTT. Protein sequence: CSVVINRGFGEAFF.